A selection of T cell receptor beta chains follows, all from one sample in a study of shared clonotypes between healthy human individuals. Sequenced by immunoSEQ multiplex PCR; TCRdb stores in-frame clones only, minus some. This table holds roughly 2 million clones, approximately 94% found once. The sample taken for sequencing was naive CD8+ T cells sorted from blood. The receptors come from a man aged 18 to 35 in good health. CDR3s include the opening cysteine and the closing phenylalanine or tryptophan. Fields, in order: clone size, J gene, V gene, D gene, CDR3 protein, CDR3 DNA. The D gene is left open where the match is weak. Rows may omit the clone size; those that give it use once, few, many or a size class.

clone size: .; J gene: TRBJ2-7; V gene: TRBV30; D gene: TRBD1; CDR3 protein: CAWSLGTGGGQYF; CDR3 DNA: TGTGCCTGGAGCCTCGGGACAGGGGGCGGGCAGTACTTC
clone size: .; J gene: TRBJ2-1; V gene: TRBV4-3; D gene: TRBD2; CDR3 protein: CASSHGTSGATTYNEQFF; CDR3 DNA: TGCGCCAGCAGCCACGGGACTAGCGGGGCCACCACCTACAATGAGCAGTTCTTC
clone size: .; J gene: TRBJ1-1; V gene: TRBV5-6; D gene: TRBD1; CDR3 protein: CASSEPGQGTPEAFF; CDR3 DNA: TGTGCCAGCAGCGAGCCGGGACAGGGGACCCCTGAAGCTTTCTTT
clone size: .; J gene: TRBJ2-1; V gene: TRBV9; D gene: .; CDR3 protein: CASSVEGGASDEQFF; CDR3 DNA: TGTGCCAGCAGCGTAGAGGGGGGCGCTTCGGATGAGCAGTTCTTC
clone size: .; J gene: TRBJ2-1; V gene: TRBV11-2; D gene: .; CDR3 protein: CASSFGTNNEQFF; CDR3 DNA: TGTGCCAGCAGCTTTGGGACAAACAATGAGCAGTTCTTC
clone size: .; J gene: TRBJ2-7; V gene: TRBV27; D gene: TRBD2; CDR3 protein: CASSSTSGALTYEQYF; CDR3 DNA: TGTGCCAGCAGTTCGACTAGCGGGGCCCTCACTTACGAGCAGTACTTC
clone size: once; J gene: TRBJ1-1; V gene: TRBV5-4; D gene: .; CDR3 protein: CASSPGHMNTEAFF; CDR3 DNA: TGTGCCAGCAGCCCCGGACATATGAACACTGAAGCTTTCTTT
clone size: .; J gene: TRBJ2-7; V gene: TRBV2; D gene: TRBD2; CDR3 protein: CASTFREGEQYF; CDR3 DNA: TGTGCCAGCACGTTCAGGGAGGGCGAGCAGTACTTC
clone size: .; J gene: TRBJ2-1; V gene: TRBV11-3; D gene: TRBD1; CDR3 protein: CASSPTGLYNEQFF; CDR3 DNA: TGTGCCAGCAGCCCGACAGGGCTTTACAATGAGCAGTTCTTC
clone size: .; J gene: TRBJ2-1; V gene: TRBV13; D gene: .; CDR3 protein: CASSEPNSYEQFF; CDR3 DNA: TGTGCCAGCAGCGAGCCCAATAGCTATGAGCAGTTCTTC
clone size: .; J gene: TRBJ2-2; V gene: TRBV2; D gene: .; CDR3 protein: CASSPTAGELFF; CDR3 DNA: TGTGCCAGCAGCCCAACAGCCGGGGAGCTGTTTTTT
clone size: .; J gene: TRBJ2-3; V gene: TRBV9; D gene: TRBD1; CDR3 protein: CASSVGTGATDTQYF; CDR3 DNA: TGTGCCAGCAGCGTAGGGACAGGGGCAACAGATACGCAGTATTTT
clone size: .; J gene: TRBJ2-7; V gene: TRBV28; D gene: TRBD2; CDR3 protein: CASLGTRTSGSYPGPYEQYF; CDR3 DNA: TGTGCCTCCCTAGGGACAAGGACTAGCGGGAGCTACCCCGGACCCTACGAGCAGTACTTC
clone size: .; J gene: TRBJ2-2; V gene: TRBV7-3; D gene: .; CDR3 protein: CASSLVGSTGELFF; CDR3 DNA: TGTGCCAGCAGCTTAGTGGGCAGCACCGGGGAGCTGTTTTTT
clone size: .; J gene: TRBJ2-7; V gene: TRBV29-1; D gene: TRBD1; CDR3 protein: CSVEDLTGTGVYEQYF; CDR3 DNA: TGCAGCGTTGAAGATCTAACCGGGACAGGGGTATACGAGCAGTACTTC
clone size: .; J gene: TRBJ2-7; V gene: TRBV2; D gene: TRBD1; CDR3 protein: CASNSRGSYEQYF; CDR3 DNA: TGTGCCAGCAACAGCAGGGGGTCCTACGAGCAGTACTTC
clone size: .; J gene: TRBJ2-7; V gene: TRBV4-3; D gene: .; CDR3 protein: CASSQWENYEQYF; CDR3 DNA: TGCGCCAGCAGCCAATGGGAAAACTACGAGCAGTACTTC
clone size: .; J gene: TRBJ2-7; V gene: TRBV30; D gene: TRBD1; CDR3 protein: CAWSFPGTGIYEQYF; CDR3 DNA: TGTGCCTGGAGCTTTCCCGGGACAGGGATATACGAGCAGTACTTC
clone size: .; J gene: TRBJ1-2; V gene: TRBV9; D gene: TRBD1; CDR3 protein: CASKDRESGYTF; CDR3 DNA: TGTGCCAGCAAGGACAGGGAGAGCGGCTACACCTTC
clone size: .; J gene: TRBJ2-7; V gene: TRBV7-8; D gene: TRBD1; CDR3 protein: CASTYDRESSSYEQYF; CDR3 DNA: TGTGCCAGCACCTACGACAGGGAGTCGAGCTCCTACGAGCAGTACTTC
clone size: .; J gene: TRBJ2-1; V gene: TRBV2; D gene: TRBD1; CDR3 protein: CASIPGQGSWDEQFF; CDR3 DNA: TGTGCCAGCATCCCGGGACAGGGGTCCTGGGATGAGCAGTTCTTC
clone size: .; J gene: TRBJ2-2; V gene: TRBV29-1; D gene: TRBD2; CDR3 protein: CSATSGGAGTGELFF; CDR3 DNA: TGCAGCGCGACTAGCGGGGGGGCGGGCACCGGGGAGCTGTTTTTT
clone size: .; J gene: TRBJ2-7; V gene: TRBV11-2; D gene: .; CDR3 protein: CAVGDSNYEQYF; CDR3 DNA: TGTGCCGTAGGGGACTCAAACTACGAGCAGTACTTC
clone size: .; J gene: TRBJ2-7; V gene: TRBV19; D gene: TRBD1; CDR3 protein: CASSPTGGMIHEQYF; CDR3 DNA: TGTGCCAGTAGCCCGACAGGGGGCATGATCCACGAGCAGTACTTC
clone size: .; J gene: TRBJ2-7; V gene: TRBV6-1; D gene: .; CDR3 protein: CASSERVTSYEQYF; CDR3 DNA: TGTGCCAGCAGTGAACGGGTTACCTCCTACGAGCAGTACTTC
clone size: .; J gene: TRBJ2-7; V gene: TRBV15; D gene: .; CDR3 protein: CATSRDGNAYEQYF; CDR3 DNA: TGTGCCACCAGCAGAGATGGGAACGCCTACGAGCAGTACTTC
clone size: .; J gene: TRBJ1-5; V gene: TRBV6-5; D gene: TRBD1; CDR3 protein: CASSFGQGVQPQHF; CDR3 DNA: TGTGCCAGCAGTTTCGGACAGGGGGTTCAGCCCCAGCATTTT
clone size: .; J gene: TRBJ2-2; V gene: TRBV27; D gene: .; CDR3 protein: CASSSSIGLSNTGELFF; CDR3 DNA: TGTGCCAGCAGTTCATCTATCGGTCTTTCGAACACCGGGGAGCTGTTTTTT
clone size: .; J gene: TRBJ1-2; V gene: TRBV18; D gene: .; CDR3 protein: CASSPPGEGYGYTF; CDR3 DNA: TGTGCCAGCTCACCACCAGGGGAGGGCTATGGCTACACCTTC
clone size: once; J gene: TRBJ2-5; V gene: TRBV7-3; D gene: TRBD2; CDR3 protein: CASSLIGTLAGKETQYF; CDR3 DNA: TGTGCCAGCAGCTTAATAGGGACGCTAGCGGGGAAAGAGACCCAGTACTTC
clone size: .; J gene: TRBJ2-1; V gene: TRBV11-1; D gene: TRBD2; CDR3 protein: CASSLAGLAGFYNEQFF; CDR3 DNA: TGTGCCAGCAGCTTAGCGGGACTAGCGGGATTCTACAATGAGCAGTTCTTC
clone size: .; J gene: TRBJ2-3; V gene: TRBV6-6; D gene: .; CDR3 protein: CASRLFEPHTDTQYF; CDR3 DNA: TGTGCCAGCAGGCTGTTCGAGCCTCACACAGATACGCAGTATTTT
clone size: once; J gene: TRBJ2-7; V gene: TRBV7-9; D gene: .; CDR3 protein: CASSPPGGNPYEQYF; CDR3 DNA: TGTGCCAGCAGCCCTCCAGGGGGGAACCCCTACGAGCAGTACTTC
clone size: .; J gene: TRBJ2-7; V gene: TRBV27; D gene: .; CDR3 protein: CASSQLAGSYEQYF; CDR3 DNA: TGTGCCAGCAGCCAACTAGCCGGGTCCTACGAGCAGTACTTC
clone size: .; J gene: TRBJ1-2; V gene: TRBV6-5; D gene: .; CDR3 protein: CASRPADSRYGYTF; CDR3 DNA: TGTGCCAGCAGACCCGCCGACAGCCGCTATGGCTACACCTTC